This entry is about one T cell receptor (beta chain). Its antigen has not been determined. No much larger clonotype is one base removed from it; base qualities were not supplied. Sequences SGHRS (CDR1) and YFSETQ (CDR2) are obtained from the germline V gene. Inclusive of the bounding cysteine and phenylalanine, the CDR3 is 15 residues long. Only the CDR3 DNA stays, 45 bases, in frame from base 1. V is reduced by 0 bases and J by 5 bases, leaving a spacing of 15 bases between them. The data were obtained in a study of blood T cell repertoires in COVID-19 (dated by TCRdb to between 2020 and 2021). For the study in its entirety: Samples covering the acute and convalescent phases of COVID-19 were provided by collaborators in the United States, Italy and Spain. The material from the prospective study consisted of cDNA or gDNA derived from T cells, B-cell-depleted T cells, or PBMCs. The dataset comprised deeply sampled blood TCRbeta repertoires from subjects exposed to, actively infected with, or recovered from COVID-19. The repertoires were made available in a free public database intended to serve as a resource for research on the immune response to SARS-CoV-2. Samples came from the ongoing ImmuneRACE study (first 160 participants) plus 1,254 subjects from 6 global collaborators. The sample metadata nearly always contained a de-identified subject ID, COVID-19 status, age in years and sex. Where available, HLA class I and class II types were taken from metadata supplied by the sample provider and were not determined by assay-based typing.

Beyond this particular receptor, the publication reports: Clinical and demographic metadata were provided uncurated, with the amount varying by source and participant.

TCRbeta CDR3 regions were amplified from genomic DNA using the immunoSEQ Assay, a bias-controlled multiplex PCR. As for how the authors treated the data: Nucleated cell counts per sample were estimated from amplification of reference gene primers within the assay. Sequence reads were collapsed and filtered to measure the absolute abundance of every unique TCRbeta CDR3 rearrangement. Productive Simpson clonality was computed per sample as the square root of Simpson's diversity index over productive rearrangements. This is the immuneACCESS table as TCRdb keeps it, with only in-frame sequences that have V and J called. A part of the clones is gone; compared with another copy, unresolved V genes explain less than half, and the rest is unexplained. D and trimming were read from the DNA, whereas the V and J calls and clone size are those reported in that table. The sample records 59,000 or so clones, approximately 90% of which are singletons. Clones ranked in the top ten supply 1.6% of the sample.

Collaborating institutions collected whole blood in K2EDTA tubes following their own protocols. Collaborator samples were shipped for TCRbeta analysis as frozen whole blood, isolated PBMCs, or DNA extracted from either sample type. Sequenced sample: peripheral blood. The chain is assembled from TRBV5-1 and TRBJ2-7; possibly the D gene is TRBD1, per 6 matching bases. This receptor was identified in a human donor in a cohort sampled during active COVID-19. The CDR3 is CASSLATHREDEQYF. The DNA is TGCGCCAGCAGCTTGGCCACGCACAGGGAAGACGAGCAGTACTTC.